The 26 T cell receptor beta chains reported below all come from one sample, sequenced in a study of cytomegalovirus exposure and HLA in healthy donors. In the PCR, 60 Vbeta and 13 Jbeta primers were used. The data were produced by immunoSEQ multiplex PCR, yet TCRdb's version contains in-frame clones alone and is incomplete. The data contain 110,000 to 150,000 clones, 82% of them singletons. Sequenced material: PBMCs. These receptors all come from a middle-aged woman in good health and CMV-seronegative.

V is TRBV28 and J is TRBJ1-2; 7 bases are shared with TRBD1. Germline lookup yields CDR1 MDHEN and CDR2 SYDVKM. The CDR3 spans 15 residues. The trim removed 5 bases at V and 5 bases at J, leaving 11 bases unmatched. CDR3 nucleotides: TGTGCCAGCAGTCCTGGCCGGGACAGAGAATATGGCTACACCTTC. This sequence encodes CASSPGRDREYGYTF.

The count of this clone is one. The chain employs TRBV19 and TRBJ1-1; 8 positions match TRBD1. Germline CDR1 and CDR2: LNHDA and SQIVND (reference sequence). This CDR3 region has 14 residues. Trimming at V came to 10 bases and at J to 0 bases, leaving 7 bases not matched to a gene. CDR3: CATRQGFMNTEAFF. CDR3 nucleotide sequence: TGTGCCACCCGACAGGGGTTCATGAACACTGAAGCTTTCTTT.

The genes are TRBV10-3 and TRBJ1-2; D is uncertain. Germline loops: CDR1 ENHRY, CDR2 SYGVKD. The length of the CDR3 is 12 residues. V gave up 10 bases and J gave up 4 bases, with 13 bases separating them. The CDR3 here is CATARESYGYTF. The CDR3 DNA reads TGTGCCACCGCCCGGGAGAGCTATGGCTACACCTTC.

J is TRBJ1-5 and V is TRBV5-6; D possibly corresponds to TRBD1 (5 bases). The length of the CDR3 is 17 residues. The germline V and J ends were trimmed by 4 bases and 5 bases, with 22 bases remaining between them. Germline assignment: CDR1 SGHDT and CDR2 YYEEEE. The CDR3 reads CASSAMRSGKVDQPQHF. The CDR3 nucleotides are TGTGCCAGCAGCGCGATGCGGTCAGGGAAGGTGGATCAGCCCCAGCATTTT.

The gene calls are TRBV7-9 and TRBJ2-4; a possible D gene is TRBD2 (6 bases). Trimming cost V 3 bases and J 2 bases, with 11 bases left between them. The CDR3 totals 15 residues. Looked up from germline, CDR1 is SEHNR and CDR2 is FQNEAQ (reference sequence). The CDR3 DNA reads as TGTGCCAGCAGCTTTATGGAGGGTCCCAAAAACATTCAGTACTTC. This sequence encodes CASSFMEGPKNIQYF. The full variable domain, completed using reference TRBV7-9 and TRBJ2-4, is DTGVSQNPRHKITKRGQNVTFRCDPISEHNRLYWYRQTLGQGPEFLTYFQNEAQLEKSRLLSDRFSAERPKGSFSTLEIQRTEQGDSAMYLCASSFMEGPKNIQYFGAGTRLSVL.

This clone appeared a single time. V gene TRBV19 combines with J gene TRBJ2-1; 12 bases match TRBD2. V lost 5 bases, J lost 7 bases, and 3 bases stayed unmatched. Germline V lookup: CDR1 LNHDA, CDR2 SQIVND (reference sequence). CDR3 size: 14 residues. In DNA form, the CDR3 reads TGTGCCAGTAGTTGGACTAGCGGGAATAATGAGCAGTTCTTC. It yields the protein CASSWTSGNNEQFF.

The J gene is TRBJ1-1, the V gene TRBV7-3; D is unresolved. The CDR3 spans 14 residues. Trimming stripped 5 bases from V and 5 bases from J, with 15 bases between. Per the germline V gene, CDR1 is SGHTA and CDR2 is FQGTGA. In DNA form, the CDR3 reads TGTGCCAGCAGCCCCGAAGGTGGGAGGACTGAAGCTTTCTTT. Translation gives CASSPEGGRTEAFF.

The chain joins TRBV6-1 to TRBJ1-2; TRBD1 matches 7 bases. Trimming removed 2 bases from V and 4 bases from J; junction bases left unmatched: 4. CDR3 size: 14 residues. Germline V CDR1 and CDR2: MNHNS, SASEGT. The CDR3 loop reads CASSESGGIYGYTF. The CDR3 DNA sequence: TGTGCCAGCAGTGAATCAGGGGGGATCTATGGCTACACCTTC.

The rearrangement joins TRBV5-6 to TRBJ2-7; TRBD2 matches at 11 bases. After removal of 0 bases from V and 2 bases from J, the junction contained 4 bases not matched to a gene. The CDR3 is 16 amino acids. The V gene's germline CDR1 is SGHDT and CDR2 YYEEEE. CDR3 loop: CASSLETSGKPYEQYF. CDR3 sequence (DNA): TGTGCCAGCAGCTTGGAGACTAGCGGGAAACCCTACGAGCAGTACTTC.

CDR3: CASSRRTGPGEPQHF. As DNA, the CDR3 is TGCGCCAGCAGCCGCCGGACAGGGCCGGGAGAACCCCAGCATTTT. The gene calls are TRBV4-1 and TRBJ1-5, with TRBD1 matching 8 bases. The germline gives CDR1 MGHRA, CDR2 YSYEKL. Trimming took 4 bases from V and 10 from J; bases not matched to a gene: 12. The CDR3 has 15 amino acids.

The chain couples TRBV7-9 to TRBJ2-7, with 8 bases fitting TRBD1. The CDR3 consists of 14 residues. J was trimmed by 5 bases and V by 1 base; bases with no gene match: 4. Germline CDR1 reads SEHNR; CDR2 reads FQNEAQ (reference sequence). CDR3 nucleotide sequence: TGTGCCAGCAGCTTAGTCCAGGGGGCCCACGAGCAGTACTTC. Protein sequence: CASSLVQGAHEQYF.

The genes are TRBV19 and TRBJ2-4; 9 bases are shared with TRBD2. V lost 2 bases, J lost 6 bases, and 17 bases stayed unmatched. CDR3 length: 19 residues. Germline V gene lookup returns CDR1 LNHDA and CDR2 SQIVND (reference sequence). The CDR3 DNA reads TGTGCCAGTAGTATAAGCCCCTTGGATCTAGCGGGATTTCTAAACATTCAGTACTTC. Translation: CASSISPLDLAGFLNIQYF. The complete variable domain, with remaining parts taken from reference TRBV19 and TRBJ2-4, reads DGGITQSPKYLFRKEGQNVTLSCEQNLNHDAMYWYRQDPGQGLRLIYYSQIVNDFQKGDIAEGYSVSREKKESFPLTVTSAQKNPTAFYLCASSISPLDLAGFLNIQYFGAGTRLSVL.

The V call is TRBV7-6, the J call TRBJ2-7; 12 nucleotides line up with TRBD2. V was pared by 5 bases and J by 2 bases, with 7 bases of the junction left unmatched. The CDR3 loop spans 16 amino acids. The germline V gene encodes CDR1 SGHVS and CDR2 FNYEAQ. The CDR3 loop reads CASSALLAGGAYEQYF. In nucleotides, the CDR3 is TGTGCCAGCAGCGCCTTACTAGCGGGAGGCGCCTACGAGCAGTACTTC.

A few counts support this clone. V is TRBV7-8 and J is TRBJ1-2, with TRBD1 identical over 8 bases. Germline V gene data show CDR1 as SGHVS and CDR2 as FQNEAQ. Trimming cost V 5 bases and J 14 bases; bases outside gene matches: 13. The CDR3 sequence is 13 residues long. CDR3: CASSRDRDRISTF. CDR3 coding DNA: TGTGCCAGCAGCCGCGACCGGGACAGGATATCTACCTTC.

The chain has TRBV9 and TRBJ2-7, with 10 bases lining up with TRBD2. Trimming cost V 0 bases and J 0 bases; bases outside gene matches: 3. This CDR3 spans 16 amino acids. Germline V gene sequence: CDR1 SGDLS, CDR2 YYNGEE. CDR3 in amino acids: CASSVGLAGASYEQYF. The CDR3 coding sequence is TGTGCCAGCAGCGTAGGCCTAGCGGGAGCCTCCTACGAGCAGTACTTC.

CDR3: CASSLFQGNGELFF. The CDR3 DNA reads TGTGCCAGCAGTTTATTTCAGGGGAACGGGGAGCTGTTTTTT. This chain joins TRBV27 and TRBJ2-2, with a weak D call TRBD1 (6 bases). This CDR3 has 14 amino acids. V was trimmed by 1 base and J by 7 bases, leaving 10 bases between them. Germline V CDR1 and CDR2: MNHEY, SMNVEV (reference sequence).

The V and J genes are TRBV6-5 and TRBJ2-3, with D tentatively TRBD2 (5 bases). Looked up from germline, CDR1 is MNHEY and CDR2 is SVGAGI. This CDR3 has 15 amino acids. The V end lost 6 bases, the J end lost 2 bases, and 15 bases lay between the germline ends. The CDR3 nucleotides are TGTGCCAGCAGGAGGGTCTCGCAGATCACAGATACGCAGTATTTT. Protein product: CASRRVSQITDTQYF.

This chain connects TRBV25-1 to TRBJ1-4; 7 nucleotides align to TRBD1. The J segment lost 8 bases and the V segment lost 0 bases, leaving 12 bases of the junction unmatched. Germline values: CDR1 MGHDK, CDR2 SYGVNS. The CDR3 is made up of 17 amino acids. Here the CDR3 DNA reads TGTGCCAGCAGTGAATATGGAGTAAGGACAGGAGGAGAAAAACTGTTTTTT. Translation gives CASSEYGVRTGGEKLFF.

This chain links TRBV19 with TRBJ1-5, with a possible D match to TRBD1 (5 bases). The V end was cut by 1 base, the J end by 0 bases, with 10 bases between. This CDR3 is 16 amino acids long. CDR1 and CDR2 from the germline V gene are LNHDA and SQIVND (reference sequence). The CDR3 region is CASSIVETVSNQPQHF. Here the CDR3 DNA reads TGTGCCAGTAGTATAGTTGAGACAGTTAGCAATCAGCCCCAGCATTTT.

The sample holds a few counts of this clone. The chain couples TRBV6-5 to TRBJ2-5; 9 nucleotides agree with TRBD2. Germline-derived CDR1 and CDR2 are MNHEY and SVGAGI. This CDR3 contains 14 residues. The V segment lost 9 bases and the J segment 5 bases; nucleotides outside the gene matches: 10. DNA for the CDR3: TGTGCCAGTCGACGGGGACTAGCCGTTGAGACCCAGTACTTC. Translating it yields CASRRGLAVETQYF.

This chain links TRBV6-5 with TRBJ2-3; no definite D call. V was cut by 4 bases and J by 0 bases, with 14 bases left in between. CDR3 size: 16 residues. Germline V gene sequence: CDR1 MNHEY, CDR2 SVGAGI. CDR3 coding DNA: TGTGCCAGCAGTTTATATAAAGCCCCTAGCACAGATACGCAGTATTTT. This translates into CASSLYKAPSTDTQYF.

The chain couples TRBV10-3 to TRBJ2-6, with D tentatively TRBD2 (6 bases). Germline CDR1 reads ENHRY; CDR2 reads SYGVKD. CDR3 length: 14 residues. V shed 8 bases and J shed 1 base, with 9 bases lying between them. As DNA, the CDR3 is TGTGCCATCGGGGGGTTATCTGGGGCCAACGTCCTGACTTTC. The encoded protein is CAIGGLSGANVLTF.

The chain links TRBV28 to TRBJ2-3; 9 positions agree with TRBD2. The germline gives CDR1 MDHEN, CDR2 SYDVKM. V gave up 3 bases and J gave up 2 bases; unmatched junction bases: 3. The CDR3 contains 15 residues. The CDR3 loop reads CASSFAGGPTDTQYF. The CDR3 nucleotides are TGTGCCAGCAGTTTTGCGGGAGGGCCCACAGATACGCAGTATTTT.

This rearrangement joins TRBV29-1 to TRBJ2-7, with 10 bases that match TRBD1. Germline V gene lookup returns CDR1 SQVTM and CDR2 ANQGSEA. V trimming: 7 bases; J trimming: 1 base; junction bases outside the gene matches: 10. The CDR3 has 15 amino acids. DNA for the CDR3: TGCAGCGCTAACCAGGGGGACAGGGGTTCCTACGAGCAGTACTTC. Amino acid sequence: CSANQGDRGSYEQYF.

This clone was seen once. The CDR3, as DNA: TGTGCCAGCAGTCCATCCCTCGGACAGGCCGCCTACGAGCAGTACTTC. Its translation: CASSPSLGQAAYEQYF. This chain connects TRBV27 to TRBJ2-7, with TRBD1 identical over 7 bases. Losses at the gene ends were 5 bases for V and 2 bases for J; bases not matched to a gene: 12. Germline CDR1 is MNHEY and CDR2 is SMNVEV (reference sequence). This CDR3 region has 16 residues.

The V and J genes are TRBV6-1 and TRBJ2-7; 8 positions match TRBD1. The J segment lost 3 bases and the V segment lost 2 bases, leaving 3 bases of the junction unmatched. This CDR3 spans 14 amino acids. Per the germline V gene, CDR1 is MNHNS and CDR2 is SASEGT. The DNA for the CDR3 is TGTGCCAGCAGTGAACGACAGGGGCGCTACGAGCAGTACTTC. Protein: CASSERQGRYEQYF.